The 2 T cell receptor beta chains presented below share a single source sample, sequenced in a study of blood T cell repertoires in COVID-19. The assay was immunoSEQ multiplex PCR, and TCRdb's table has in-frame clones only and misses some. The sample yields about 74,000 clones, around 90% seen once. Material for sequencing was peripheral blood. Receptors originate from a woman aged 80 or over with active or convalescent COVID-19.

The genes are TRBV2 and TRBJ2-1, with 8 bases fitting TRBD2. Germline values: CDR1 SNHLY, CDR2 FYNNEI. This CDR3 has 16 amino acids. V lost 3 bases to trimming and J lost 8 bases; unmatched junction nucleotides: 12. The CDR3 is CASSDWPVGLAYEQFF. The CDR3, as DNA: TGTGCCAGCAGTGACTGGCCAGTCGGACTAGCCTATGAGCAGTTCTTC.

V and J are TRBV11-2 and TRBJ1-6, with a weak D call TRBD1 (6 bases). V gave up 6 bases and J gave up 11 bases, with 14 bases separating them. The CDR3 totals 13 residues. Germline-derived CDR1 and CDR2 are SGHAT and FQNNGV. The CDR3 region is CASSSHRETPLHF. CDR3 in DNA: TGTGCCAGCAGTTCGCACAGGGAGACACCCCTCCACTTT.